The 14 T cell receptor beta chains below come from one sample, sequenced in a study of human T cells and chemical hapten exposure. TCRdb ran MiXCR on the RACE reads and lists one entry per CDR3 protein. Of around 360,000 distinct CDR3 sequences in the sample, about 6.9% were seen once. Time point reported: patch test 2, 6 weeks after DPC sensitization. Treatment denoted: therapeutic diphenylcyclopropenone sensitization with weekly scalp DPC. This specimen was whole blood, taken in connection with sensitization to the hapten diphenylcyclopropenone (DPC). The receptors originated from a woman younger than 30 with alopecia areata. Some clones in this sample may be carry-over from other donors' samples.

About this clonotype: Just one base apart from a much larger clone, this may be a read error. The chain links TRBV6-5 to TRBJ1-5; 7 nucleotides match TRBD1. In germline, CDR1 is MNHEY, CDR2 SVGAGI. The CDR3 loop spans 15 amino acids. CDR3 nucleotides: TGTGCCACCAGTCGGGACAGTCAGGGCAATCAGCCCCAGCATTTT. Its translation is CATSRDSQGNQPQHF.

A few counts support this clonotype. The chain joins TRBV12-3 or TRBV12-4 to TRBJ2-7, with a possible D match to TRBD1 (6 bases). This CDR3 has 13 amino acids. Trimming removed 4 bases from V and 4 bases from J, with 11 bases in between. The CDR3 reads CASSSLGAYEQYF. DNA for the CDR3: TGTGCCAGCAGTTCTCTGGGGGCGTACGAGCAGTACTTC.

This clonotype was found many times. The chain uses TRBV7-2 and TRBJ1-1; the D is unclear. The CDR3 consists of 13 residues. Germline loops: CDR1 SGHTA, CDR2 FQGNSA. Trimming removed 1 base from V and 10 bases from J, with 13 bases in between. The chain's CDR3 is CASSLDWRARAFF. CDR3 DNA sequence: TGTGCCAGCAGCTTAGATTGGAGGGCACGAGCTTTCTTT.

This clonotype was seen a handful of times. The chain carries TRBV29-1 and TRBJ2-3, with D possibly being TRBD1 or TRBD2 (5 bases each). The length of the CDR3 is 15 residues. Per germline, CDR1 SQVTM and CDR2 ANQGSEA. The V end was cut by 7 bases, the J end by 0 bases, with 17 bases between. This chain's CDR3 is CSGTGTGDSTDTQYF. CDR3 DNA sequence: TGCAGCGGAACGGGAACAGGCGATAGCACAGATACGCAGTATTTT.

The chain is built from TRBV27 and TRBJ1-1; 11 bases match TRBD1. Trimming cost V 4 bases and J 2 bases; bases outside gene matches: 3. There are 15 residues in the CDR3. The germline gives CDR1 MNHEY, CDR2 SMNVEV (reference sequence). CDR3 coding DNA: TGTGCCAGCAGTTGGGGGACAGGGGGAAACACTGAAGCTTTCTTT. Protein sequence: CASSWGTGGNTEAFF.

This clonotype was detected a few times. J is TRBJ2-1 and V is TRBV12-3 or TRBV12-4, with 11 bases fitting TRBD2. V shed 3 bases and J 8 bases; nucleotides not matched to a gene: 9. CDR3 length: 16 residues. The chain's CDR3 is CASSLALAGGRDEQFF. The CDR3 DNA reads TGTGCCAGCAGTTTGGCGCTAGCGGGGGGCCGAGATGAGCAGTTCTTC.

This clonotype was recorded many times. The genes are TRBV28 and TRBJ1-6; possibly TRBD1 for D (6 bases). Trimming removed 6 bases from V and 6 bases from J, with 6 bases in between. The CDR3 has 12 amino acids. Germline values: CDR1 MDHEN, CDR2 SYDVKM. CDR3 loop: CASRQGNSPLHF. The CDR3 region has the DNA TGTGCCAGCAGACAGGGTAATTCACCCCTCCACTTT.

This clonotype has only a few counts. One junction end disagrees with the germline gene, perhaps due to a read error. J is TRBJ2-7 and V is TRBV12-3 or TRBV12-4, with TRBD1 identical over 10 bases. The CDR3 totals 14 residues. The CDR3: CASSPGQGSGEQNF. DNA of the CDR3: TGTGCCAGCAGTCCGGGACAGGGGTCGGGCGAGCAGAACTTC.

This clonotype occurred many times. The chain couples TRBV28 to TRBJ2-1; 8 positions agree with TRBD2. Germline V CDR1 and CDR2: MDHEN, SYDVKM. Trimming removed 3 bases from V and 3 bases from J; junction bases left unmatched: 7. The length of the CDR3 is 16 residues. CDR3 sequence: CASSFRLSGGYNEQFF. The CDR3 DNA sequence: TGTGCCAGCAGTTTTCGTTTAAGCGGGGGCTACAATGAGCAGTTCTTC.

A few counts support this clonotype. The V gene is TRBV6-5, the J gene TRBJ1-5; no reliable D call. Trimming stripped 5 bases from V and 5 bases from J, with 13 bases between. The CDR3 extends over 14 amino acids. Germline V gene lookup returns CDR1 MNHEY and CDR2 SVGAGI. In DNA, the CDR3 is TGTGCCAGCAGTCGGGTTTATCAGGATCAGCCCCAGCATTTT. This encodes CASSRVYQDQPQHF.

The chain recombines TRBV20-1 with TRBJ2-3, with TRBD1 identical over 8 bases. Germline lookup yields CDR1 DFQATT and CDR2 SNEGSKA (reference sequence). Trimming took 5 bases from V and 1 from J; bases not matched to a gene: 2. This CDR3 region has 13 residues. The CDR3 protein is CSAETGGTDTQYF. Written as DNA, the CDR3 is TGCAGTGCTGAGACAGGGGGCACAGATACGCAGTATTTT.

On this clonotype: Possible read error: a much larger clone is one base away. This sequence joins TRBV3-1 and TRBJ1-1, with no clear D. Per germline, CDR1 LGHDT and CDR2 YNNKEL (reference sequence). Trimming stripped 7 bases from V and 1 base from J, with 10 bases between. The CDR3 has 13 residues. The CDR3 protein is CASILTTNTEAFF. As DNA, the CDR3 is TGTGCCAGCATCTTGACAACGAACACTGAAGCTTTCTTT. Looking up the rest from reference TRBV3-1 and TRBJ1-1 gives the full variable domain: DTAVSQTPKYLVTQMGNDKSIKCEQNLGHDTMYWYKQDSKKFLKIMFSYNNKELIINETVPNRFSPKSPDKAHLNLHINSLELGDSAVYFCASILTTNTEAFFGQGTRLTVV.

This clonotype was seen many times. V is TRBV12-3 or TRBV12-4 and J is TRBJ1-1; unclear D gene. The V end lost 7 bases, the J end lost 1 base, and 13 bases lay between the germline ends. The CDR3 is 14 amino acids. CDR3 coding DNA: TGTGCCAGCAACCTGGCAAGCGGGAACACTGAAGCTTTCTTT. Protein product: CASNLASGNTEAFF.

This clonotype was seen many times. The rearrangement uses TRBV6-2 or TRBV6-3 and TRBJ2-3; possible D gene TRBD2, 6 bases. Germline V CDR1 and CDR2: MNHEY, SVGEGT. With 2 bases removed from V and 1 base from J, the gap between germline ends came to 13 bases. The CDR3 has 16 residues. This chain's CDR3 is CASSYREVPGTDTQYF. CDR3 DNA sequence: TGTGCCAGCAGTTACAGGGAGGTTCCTGGCACAGATACGCAGTATTTT.